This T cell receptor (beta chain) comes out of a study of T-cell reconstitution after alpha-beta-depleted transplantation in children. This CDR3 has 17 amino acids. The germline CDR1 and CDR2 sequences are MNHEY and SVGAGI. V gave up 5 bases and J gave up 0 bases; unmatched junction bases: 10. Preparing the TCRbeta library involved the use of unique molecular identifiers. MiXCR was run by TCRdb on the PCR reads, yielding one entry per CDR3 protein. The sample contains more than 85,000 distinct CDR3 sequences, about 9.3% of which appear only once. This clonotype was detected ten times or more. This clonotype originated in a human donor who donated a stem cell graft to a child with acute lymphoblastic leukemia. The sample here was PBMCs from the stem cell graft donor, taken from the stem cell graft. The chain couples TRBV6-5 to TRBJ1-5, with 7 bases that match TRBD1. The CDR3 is CASSNAAGGSSNQPQHF. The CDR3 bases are TGTGCCAGCAGTAACGCAGCAGGGGGAAGTAGCAATCAGCCCCAGCATTTT.